The clone carrying this T cell receptor (beta chain) turned up a few times. The antigen is unknown. It may be a read error: a sequence one base away is much more abundant. This specimen comes from a study of neurological immune-mediated disorders. Germline V gene lookup returns CDR1 SGHTA and CDR2 FQGTGA. This CDR3 is built from 13 residues. Between the trimmed V and J ends, which lost 1 base and 7 bases, there was a span of 9 bases. Study-wide findings and caveats: While HTLV-1-associated myelopathy showed the greatest TCR clonal expansion, multiple sclerosis showed the least, falling below healthy controls.

TCRdb re-derived calls from the 5' RACE reads in MiXCR, one entry per CDR3 protein. The sample includes about 60,000 distinct CDR3 sequences, less than 5% of them seen just once. This receptor was taken from a man over 45 with multiple sclerosis. This chain connects TRBV7-3 to TRBJ2-3; D gene uncertain. Input material: PBMCs. Here the CDR3 reads CASSLRGVNTQYF. In nucleotides, the CDR3 is TGTGCCAGCAGCTTAAGAGGTGTTAATACGCAGTATTTT.